The present T cell receptor beta chain was sequenced within a study of CD8 T cells in Susac syndrome. The CDR3 spans 17 residues. J gave up 2 bases and V 3 bases, and 11 bases lay outside the gene matches. Germline assignment: CDR1 LNHNV and CDR2 YYDKDF (reference sequence). The RNA, about 0.5 to 1 ug, was put through reverse transcription using random hexamers. Amplification of TCR beta CDR3 was carried out by immunoSEQ multiplex PCR, which covered 54 Vbeta and 13 Jbeta segments. TCRdb reanalysed the immunoSEQ multiplex PCR reads using MiXCR and keeps one entry per CDR3 protein. This table has under 200,000 distinct CDR3 sequences, 90% to 95% appearing once.

This TCR was sampled from a human donor in good health. This chain uses TRBV15 with TRBJ2-3; 7 positions match TRBD2. What was sequenced was CD4+ T cells from PBMCs. CDR3 sequence: CATSRKTGGLNTDTQYF. Here the CDR3 DNA reads TGTGCCACCAGCAGGAAAACGGGGGGTCTCAACACAGATACGCAGTATTTT.